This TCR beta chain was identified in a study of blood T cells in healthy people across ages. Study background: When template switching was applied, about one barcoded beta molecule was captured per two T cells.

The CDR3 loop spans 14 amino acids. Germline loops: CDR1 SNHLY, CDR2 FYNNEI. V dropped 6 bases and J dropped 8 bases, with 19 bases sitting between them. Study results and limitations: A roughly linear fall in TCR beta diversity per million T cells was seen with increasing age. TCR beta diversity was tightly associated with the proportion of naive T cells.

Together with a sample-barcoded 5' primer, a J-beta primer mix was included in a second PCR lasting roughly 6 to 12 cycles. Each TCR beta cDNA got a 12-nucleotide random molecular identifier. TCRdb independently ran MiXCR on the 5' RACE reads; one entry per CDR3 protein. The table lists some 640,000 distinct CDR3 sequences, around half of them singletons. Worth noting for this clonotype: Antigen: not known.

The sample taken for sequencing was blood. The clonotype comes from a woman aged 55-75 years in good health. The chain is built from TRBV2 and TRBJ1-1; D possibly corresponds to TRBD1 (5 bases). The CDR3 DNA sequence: TGTGCCAGCAGAGGCTACGGGGCGACGGGAGAAGCTTTCTTT. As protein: CASRGYGATGEAFF. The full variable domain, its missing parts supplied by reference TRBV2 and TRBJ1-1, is EPEVTQTPSHQVTQMGQEVILRCVPISNHLYFYWYRQILGQKVEFLVSFYNNEISEKSEIFDDQFSVERPDGSNFTLKIRSTKLEDSAMYFCASRGYGATGEAFFGQGTRLTVV.